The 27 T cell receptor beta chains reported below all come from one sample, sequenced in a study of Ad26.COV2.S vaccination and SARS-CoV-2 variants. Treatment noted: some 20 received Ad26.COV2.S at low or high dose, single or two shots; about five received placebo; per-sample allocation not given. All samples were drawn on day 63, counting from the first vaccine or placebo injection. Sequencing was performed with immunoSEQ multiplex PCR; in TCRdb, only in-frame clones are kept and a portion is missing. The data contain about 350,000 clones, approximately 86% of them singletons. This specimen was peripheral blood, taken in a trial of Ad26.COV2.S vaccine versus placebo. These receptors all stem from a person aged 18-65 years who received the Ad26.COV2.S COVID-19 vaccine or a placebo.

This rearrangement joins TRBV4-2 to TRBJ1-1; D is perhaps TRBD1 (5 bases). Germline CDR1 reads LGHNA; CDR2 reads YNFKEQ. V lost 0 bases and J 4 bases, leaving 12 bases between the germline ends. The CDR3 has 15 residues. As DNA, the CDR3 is TGTGCCAGCAGCCAAGATGACAGCGGACCCACTGAAGCTTTCTTT. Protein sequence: CASSQDDSGPTEAFF.

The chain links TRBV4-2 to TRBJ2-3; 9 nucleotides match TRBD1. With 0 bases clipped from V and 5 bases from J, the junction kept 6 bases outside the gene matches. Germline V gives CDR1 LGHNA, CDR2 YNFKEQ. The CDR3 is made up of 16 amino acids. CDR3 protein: CASSQDLGQGKDTQYF. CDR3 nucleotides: TGTGCCAGCAGCCAAGATCTGGGACAGGGAAAAGATACGCAGTATTTT.

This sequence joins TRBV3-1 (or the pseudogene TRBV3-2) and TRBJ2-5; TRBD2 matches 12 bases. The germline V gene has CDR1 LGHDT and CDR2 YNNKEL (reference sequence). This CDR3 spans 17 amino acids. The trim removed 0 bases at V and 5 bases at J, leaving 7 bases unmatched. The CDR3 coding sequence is TGTGCCAGCAGCCAAGAGGCTAGCGGGAGGGCCGGGGAGACCCAGTACTTC. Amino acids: CASSQEASGRAGETQYF.

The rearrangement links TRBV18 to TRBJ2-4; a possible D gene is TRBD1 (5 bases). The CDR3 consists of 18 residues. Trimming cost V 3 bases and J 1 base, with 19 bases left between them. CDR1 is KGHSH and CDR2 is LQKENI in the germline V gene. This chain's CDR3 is CASSPGQGMRMAKNIQYF. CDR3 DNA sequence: TGTGCCAGCTCACCGGGGCAGGGAATGCGAATGGCCAAAAACATTCAGTACTTC. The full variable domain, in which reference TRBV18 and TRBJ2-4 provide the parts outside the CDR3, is NAGVMQNPRHLVRRRGQEARLRCSPMKGHSHVYWYRQLPEEGLKFMVYLQKENIIDESGMPKERFSAEFPKEGPSILRIQQVVRGDSAAYFCASSPGQGMRMAKNIQYFGAGTRLSVL.

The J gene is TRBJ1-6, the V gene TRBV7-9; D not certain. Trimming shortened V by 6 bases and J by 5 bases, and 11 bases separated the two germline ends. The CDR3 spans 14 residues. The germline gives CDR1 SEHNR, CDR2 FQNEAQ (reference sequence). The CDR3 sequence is CASSSEADNSPLHF. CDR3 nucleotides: TGTGCCAGCAGTTCCGAAGCGGATAATTCACCCCTCCACTTT.

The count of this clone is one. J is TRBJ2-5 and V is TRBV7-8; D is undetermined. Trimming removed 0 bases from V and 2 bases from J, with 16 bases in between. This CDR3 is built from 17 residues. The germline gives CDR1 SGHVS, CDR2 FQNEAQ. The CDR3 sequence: CASSLAALVVLQETQYF. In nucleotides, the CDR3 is TGTGCCAGCAGCTTAGCGGCCCTCGTAGTACTGCAAGAGACCCAGTACTTC. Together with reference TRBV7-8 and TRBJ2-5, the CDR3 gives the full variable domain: GAGVSQSPRYKVAKRGQDVALRCDPISGHVSLFWYQQALGQGPEFLTYFQNEAQLDKSGLPSDRFFAERPEGSVSTLKIQRTQQEDSAVYLCASSLAALVVLQETQYFGPGTRLLVL.

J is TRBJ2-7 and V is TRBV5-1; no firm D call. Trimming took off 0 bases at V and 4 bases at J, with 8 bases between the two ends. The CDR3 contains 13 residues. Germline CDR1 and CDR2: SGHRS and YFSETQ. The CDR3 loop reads CASSLELLYEQYF. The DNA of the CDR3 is TGCGCCAGCAGCTTGGAGCTCCTGTACGAGCAGTACTTC.

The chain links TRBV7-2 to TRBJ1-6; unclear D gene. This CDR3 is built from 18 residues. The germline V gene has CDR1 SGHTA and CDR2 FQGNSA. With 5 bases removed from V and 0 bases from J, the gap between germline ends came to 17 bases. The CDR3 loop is CASSRLGGGSSYNSPLHF. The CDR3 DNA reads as TGTGCCAGCAGCCGGCTTGGAGGCGGGAGCTCCTATAATTCACCCCTCCACTTT.

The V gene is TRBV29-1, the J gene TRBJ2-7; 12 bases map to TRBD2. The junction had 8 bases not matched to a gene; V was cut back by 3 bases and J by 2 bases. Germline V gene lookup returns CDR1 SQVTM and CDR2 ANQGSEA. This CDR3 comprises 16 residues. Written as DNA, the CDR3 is TGCAGCGTTGAGCTGCTAGCGGGGGGGCCGACCTACGAGCAGTACTTC. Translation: CSVELLAGGPTYEQYF.

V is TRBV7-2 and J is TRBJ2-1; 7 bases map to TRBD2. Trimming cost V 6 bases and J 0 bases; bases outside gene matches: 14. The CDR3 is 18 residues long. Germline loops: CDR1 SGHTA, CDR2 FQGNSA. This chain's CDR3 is CASSLSESGRSSYNEQFF. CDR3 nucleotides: TGTGCCAGCAGTTTATCCGAATCCGGGAGGAGCTCCTACAATGAGCAGTTCTTC.

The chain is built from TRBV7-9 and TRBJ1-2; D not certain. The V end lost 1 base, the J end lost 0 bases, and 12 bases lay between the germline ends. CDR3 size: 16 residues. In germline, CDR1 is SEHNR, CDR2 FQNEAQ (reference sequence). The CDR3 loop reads CASSLGPLGSNYGYTF. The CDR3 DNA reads TGTGCCAGCAGCTTAGGGCCCCTCGGATCTAACTATGGCTACACCTTC.

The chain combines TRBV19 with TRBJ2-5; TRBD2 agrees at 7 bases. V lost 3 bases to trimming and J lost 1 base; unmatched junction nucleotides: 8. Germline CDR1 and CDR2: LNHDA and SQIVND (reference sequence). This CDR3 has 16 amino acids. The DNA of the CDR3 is TGTGCCAGTAGTATTGTCGCTAGCGGAACCCAAGAGACCCAGTACTTC. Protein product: CASSIVASGTQETQYF.

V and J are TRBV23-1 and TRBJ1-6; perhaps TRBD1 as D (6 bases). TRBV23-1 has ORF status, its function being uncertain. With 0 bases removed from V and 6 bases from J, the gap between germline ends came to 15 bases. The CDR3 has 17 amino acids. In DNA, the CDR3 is TGCGCCAGCAGTCAATCGAGGGGACTCAGGGGTAATTCACCCCTCCACTTT. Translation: CASSQSRGLRGNSPLHF.

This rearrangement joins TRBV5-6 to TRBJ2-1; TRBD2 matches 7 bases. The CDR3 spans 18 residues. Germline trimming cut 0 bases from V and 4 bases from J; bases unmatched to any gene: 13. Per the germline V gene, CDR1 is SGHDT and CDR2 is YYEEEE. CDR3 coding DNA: TGTGCCAGCAGCTTGGGGCGGACTAGACGCCCACGGTACAATGAGCAGTTCTTC. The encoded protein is CASSLGRTRRPRYNEQFF.

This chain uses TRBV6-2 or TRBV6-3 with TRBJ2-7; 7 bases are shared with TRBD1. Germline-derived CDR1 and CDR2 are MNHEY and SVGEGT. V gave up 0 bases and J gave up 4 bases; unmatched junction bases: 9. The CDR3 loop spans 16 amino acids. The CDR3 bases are TGTGCCAGCAGTTACTCCACGGACAGGAACCTATACGAGCAGTACTTC. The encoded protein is CASSYSTDRNLYEQYF.

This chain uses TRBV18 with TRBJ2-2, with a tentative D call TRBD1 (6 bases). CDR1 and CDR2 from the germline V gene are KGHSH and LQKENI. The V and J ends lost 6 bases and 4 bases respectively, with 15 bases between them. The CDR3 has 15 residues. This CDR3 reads CASSSLTGGTGELFF. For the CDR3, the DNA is TGTGCCAGCTCCTCTTTGACAGGCGGCACCGGGGAGCTGTTTTTT.

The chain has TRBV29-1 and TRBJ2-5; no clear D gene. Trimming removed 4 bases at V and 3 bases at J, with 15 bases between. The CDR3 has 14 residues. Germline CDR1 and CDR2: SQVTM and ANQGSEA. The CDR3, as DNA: TGCAGCGTTGTCAGGCAGCTGAATGAAGAGACCCAGTACTTC. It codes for CSVVRQLNEETQYF.

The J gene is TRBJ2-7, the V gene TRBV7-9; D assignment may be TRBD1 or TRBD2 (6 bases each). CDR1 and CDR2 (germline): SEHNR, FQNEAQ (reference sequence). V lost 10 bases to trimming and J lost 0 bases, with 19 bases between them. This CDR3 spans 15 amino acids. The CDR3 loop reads CATTEWGAGSYEQYF. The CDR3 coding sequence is TGTGCCACGACGGAATGGGGGGCCGGCTCCTACGAGCAGTACTTC. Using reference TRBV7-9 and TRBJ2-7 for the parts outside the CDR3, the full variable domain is DTGVSQNPRHKITKRGQNVTFRCDPISEHNRLYWYRQTLGQGPEFLTYFQNEAQLEKSRLLSDRFSAERPKGSFSTLEIQRTEQGDSAMYLCATTEWGAGSYEQYFGPGTRLTVT.

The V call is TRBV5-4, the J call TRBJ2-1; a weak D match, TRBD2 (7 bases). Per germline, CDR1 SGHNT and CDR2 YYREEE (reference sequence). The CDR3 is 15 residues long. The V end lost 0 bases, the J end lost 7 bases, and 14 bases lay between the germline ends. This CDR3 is CASSLEGGAGNEQFF. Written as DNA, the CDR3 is TGTGCCAGCAGCTTGGAGGGGGGGGCGGGGAATGAGCAGTTCTTC.

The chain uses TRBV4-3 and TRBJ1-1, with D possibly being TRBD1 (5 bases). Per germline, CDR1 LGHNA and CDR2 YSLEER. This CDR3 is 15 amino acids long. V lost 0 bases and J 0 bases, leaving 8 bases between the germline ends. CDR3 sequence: CASSQDMGVNTEAFF. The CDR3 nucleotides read TGCGCCAGCAGCCAAGATATGGGGGTGAACACTGAAGCTTTCTTT.

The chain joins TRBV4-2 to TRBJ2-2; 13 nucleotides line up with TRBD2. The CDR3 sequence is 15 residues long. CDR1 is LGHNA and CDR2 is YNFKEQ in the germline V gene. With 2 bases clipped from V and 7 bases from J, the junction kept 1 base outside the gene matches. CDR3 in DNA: TGTGCCAGCAGCCAAACTAGCGGGAGGGTCGGGGAGCTGTTTTTT. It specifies CASSQTSGRVGELFF.

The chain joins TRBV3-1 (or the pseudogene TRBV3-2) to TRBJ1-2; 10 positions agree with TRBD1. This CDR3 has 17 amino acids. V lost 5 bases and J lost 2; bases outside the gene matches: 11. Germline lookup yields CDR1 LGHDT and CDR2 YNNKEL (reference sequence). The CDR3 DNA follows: TGTGCCAGCAGCTACGGGACAGGGGCGGGGGTAAACTATGGCTACACCTTC. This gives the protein CASSYGTGAGVNYGYTF.

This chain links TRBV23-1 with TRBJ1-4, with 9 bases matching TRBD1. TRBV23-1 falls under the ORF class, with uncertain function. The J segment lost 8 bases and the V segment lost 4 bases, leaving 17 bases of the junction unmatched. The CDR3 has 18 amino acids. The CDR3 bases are TGCGCCAGCAGTCCCTTTGGGACAGGGTGGGGCCCTAGGGAAAAACTGTTTTTT. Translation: CASSPFGTGWGPREKLFF.

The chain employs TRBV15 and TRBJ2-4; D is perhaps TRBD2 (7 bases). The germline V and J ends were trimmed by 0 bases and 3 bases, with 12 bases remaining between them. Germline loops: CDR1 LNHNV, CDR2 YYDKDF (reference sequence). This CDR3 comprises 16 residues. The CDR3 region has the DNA TGTGCCACCAGCAGAGAGGGAGGGGGGGTCAAAAACATTCAGTACTTC. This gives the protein CATSREGGGVKNIQYF.

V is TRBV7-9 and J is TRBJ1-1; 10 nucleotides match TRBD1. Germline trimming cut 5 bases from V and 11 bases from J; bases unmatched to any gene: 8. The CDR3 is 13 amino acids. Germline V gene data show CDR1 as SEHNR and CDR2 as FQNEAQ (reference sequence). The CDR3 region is CASSADRGRIAFF. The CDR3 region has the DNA TGTGCCAGCAGCGCTGACAGGGGGCGCATCGCTTTCTTT.

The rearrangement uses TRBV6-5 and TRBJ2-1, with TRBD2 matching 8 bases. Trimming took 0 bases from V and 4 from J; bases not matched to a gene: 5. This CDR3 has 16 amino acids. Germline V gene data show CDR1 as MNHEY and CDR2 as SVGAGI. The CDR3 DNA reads TGTGCCAGCAGTTACTCTTCGGGGGGGCCGTACAATGAGCAGTTCTTC. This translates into CASSYSSGGPYNEQFF.

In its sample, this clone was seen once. The CDR3 region is CASSPRDRGSYEQYF. The DNA of the CDR3 is TGTGCCAGCAGCCCCCGGGACAGGGGTTCCTACGAGCAGTACTTC. This rearrangement joins TRBV13 to TRBJ2-7, with TRBD1 matching over 10 bases. The CDR3 is 15 amino acids. CDR1 and CDR2 (germline): PRHDT, FYEKMQ (reference sequence). The junction had 5 bases not matched to a gene; V was cut back by 5 bases and J by 1 base.